Each of the 31 T cell receptor beta chains below was sequenced from the same sample in a study of T-cell memory formation after mild COVID-19. TCRdb recomputed calls from the 5' RACE reads with MiXCR, one row per CDR3 protein. The data contain roughly 130,000 distinct CDR3 sequences, roughly 6% of them singletons. Input material: PBMCs or a T cell subset sorted from them (not recorded which). The receptors come from an adult woman who had mild COVID-19 (a few samples of this study predate the infection). Cell type and time point are not known.

The genes are TRBV5-5 and TRBJ1-1; a weak D match, TRBD1 (6 bases). V gave up 3 bases and J gave up 3 bases, with 15 bases separating them. The CDR3 is made up of 15 amino acids. Germline V gene lookup returns CDR1 SGHKS and CDR2 YYEKEE (reference sequence). DNA for the CDR3: TGTGCCAGCAGCTCCTCACAGGGCGTTTACACTGAAGCTTTCTTT. Encoded protein: CASSSSQGVYTEAFF.

The CDR3: CSARDWRAGGSKETQYF. Here the CDR3 DNA reads TGCAGTGCTAGAGATTGGCGAGCGGGAGGTTCCAAGGAGACCCAGTACTTC. The chain recombines TRBV20-1 with TRBJ2-5, with TRBD2 identical over 9 bases. The CDR3 loop spans 17 amino acids. The germline V gene encodes CDR1 DFQATT and CDR2 SNEGSKA (reference sequence). Trimming cost V 0 bases and J 5 bases; bases outside gene matches: 13.

The V and J genes are TRBV15 and TRBJ2-3, with a tentative D call TRBD1 (6 bases). V gave up 0 bases and J gave up 2 bases, with 9 bases separating them. There are 15 residues in the CDR3. Germline V gene sequence: CDR1 LNHNV, CDR2 YYDKDF (reference sequence). The CDR3 DNA follows: TGTGCCACCAGCAGAGAAGGGGGACCCACAGATACGCAGTATTTT. It specifies CATSREGGPTDTQYF.

The V gene is TRBV20-1, the J gene TRBJ2-7; 7 positions agree with TRBD1. Losses at the gene ends were 4 bases for V and 3 bases for J; bases not matched to a gene: 12. Germline CDR1 DFQATT, CDR2 SNEGSKA (reference sequence). The CDR3 spans 15 residues. In DNA, the CDR3 is TGCAGTGCTAATCCACGGACAGGACTCGGCTACGAGCAGTACTTC. Amino acids: CSANPRTGLGYEQYF.

There are a few counts of this clonotype. The rearrangement links TRBV7-3 to TRBJ2-2, with 8 bases identical to TRBD1. This CDR3 region has 16 residues. The germline V gene encodes CDR1 SGHTA and CDR2 FQGTGA. Trimming took 6 bases from V and 2 from J; bases not matched to a gene: 8. Written as DNA, the CDR3 is TGTGCCAGCAGTCCAAACAGGGGGAGTAACACCGGGGAGCTGTTTTTT. It encodes CASSPNRGSNTGELFF.

The CDR3: CASTGDREIGELFF. In DNA, the CDR3 is TGTGCCAGCACCGGGGACAGGGAAATCGGGGAGCTGTTTTTT. The rearrangement joins TRBV12-3 or TRBV12-4 to TRBJ2-2; 9 positions match TRBD1. V gave up 7 bases and J gave up 7 bases; unmatched junction bases: 7. The CDR3 contains 14 residues.

V usage is TRBV4-3 and J usage is TRBJ2-1; TRBD2 matches 10 bases. Germline V CDR1 and CDR2: LGHNA, YSLEER. The CDR3 extends over 18 amino acids. The J segment lost 6 bases and the V segment lost 1 base, leaving 12 bases of the junction unmatched. The CDR3 reads CASSQAKGWTSGLNEQFF. CDR3 DNA sequence: TGCGCCAGCAGCCAAGCTAAGGGATGGACTAGCGGTCTCAATGAGCAGTTCTTC.

V gene TRBV9 combines with J gene TRBJ2-7; the D call may be TRBD1 or TRBD2 (5 bases each). V lost 3 bases to trimming and J lost 3 bases, with 13 bases between them. The CDR3 has 14 residues. Germline CDR1 reads SGDLS; CDR2 reads YYNGEE. CDR3 DNA sequence: TGTGCCAGCAGCGCCCGGGACGTTGGCTACGAGCAGTACTTC. Protein sequence: CASSARDVGYEQYF. The variable domain in full, completed from reference TRBV9 and TRBJ2-7, reads DSGVTQTPKHLITATGQRVTLRCSPRSGDLSVYWYQQSLDQGLQFLIQYYNGEERAKGNILERFSAQQFPDLHSELNLSSLELGDSALYFCASSARDVGYEQYFGPGTRLTVT.

This clonotype was observed many times. The rearrangement uses TRBV5-5 and TRBJ2-1; D is perhaps TRBD1 or TRBD2 (5 bases each). CDR1 and CDR2 (germline): SGHKS, YYEKEE (reference sequence). The CDR3 contains 14 residues. Trimming left V 6 bases short and J 10 bases short, with 20 bases between. The CDR3 DNA follows: TGTGCCAGCACCCTCGAACGCTGGGGCGGGGAGCAGTTCTTC. Residues: CASTLERWGGEQFF.

This clonotype has just a few counts. The chain employs TRBV7-9 and TRBJ2-5; 9 bases fit TRBD2. Germline V CDR1 and CDR2: SEHNR, FQNEAQ (reference sequence). V lost 5 bases and J lost 0; bases outside the gene matches: 10. The CDR3 length is 17 residues. CDR3 sequence: CASSPRRVAGDQETQYF. The DNA of the CDR3 is TGTGCCAGCAGCCCCCGCAGGGTAGCGGGGGACCAAGAGACCCAGTACTTC.

This clonotype was counted at least ten times. CDR3 nucleotide sequence: TGCAGCGTTGATGACCCTCTCGGGAGGGAGGGCTACAATGAGCAGTTCTTC. It encodes CSVDDPLGREGYNEQFF. The V gene is TRBV29-1, the J gene TRBJ2-1; 8 bases are a match to TRBD2. The CDR3 is 17 residues long. Trimming at V came to 3 bases and at J to 3 bases, leaving 13 bases not matched to a gene. The germline V gene encodes CDR1 SQVTM and CDR2 ANQGSEA.

The chain links TRBV12-3 or TRBV12-4 to TRBJ2-3, with TRBD1 matching over 8 bases. This CDR3 has 15 residues. J was trimmed by 1 base and V by 5 bases; bases with no gene match: 5. CDR3 DNA sequence: TGTGCCAGCAGTCCCGGGACAGGACGCACAGATACGCAGTATTTT. Protein: CASSPGTGRTDTQYF.

At least ten counts were recorded for this clonotype. CDR3 residues: CSVEDYNEQFF. As DNA, the CDR3 is TGCAGCGTTGAAGACTACAATGAGCAGTTCTTC. The chain uses TRBV29-1 and TRBJ2-1, with D unresolved. Trimming left V 0 bases short and J 3 bases short, with 0 bases between. CDR3 size: 11 residues. Germline CDR1 and CDR2: SQVTM and ANQGSEA.

This clonotype has at least ten counts. J is TRBJ2-7 and V is TRBV5-1, with 7 bases aligning to TRBD1. The CDR3 has 14 amino acids. The ends lost 3 bases at V and 3 bases at J; junction bases unmatched: 6. CDR1 and CDR2 from the germline V gene are SGHRS and YFSETQ. CDR3 DNA: TGCGCCAGCAGCTCAATGACAGGGATCTACGAGCAGTACTTC. As protein: CASSSMTGIYEQYF.

The table lists this clonotype with a few counts. The chain employs TRBV20-1 and TRBJ1-3; D is uncertain. The CDR3 is made up of 14 amino acids. V gave up 6 bases and J gave up 0 bases, with 12 bases separating them. CDR1 is DFQATT, CDR2 SNEGSKA, per germline (reference sequence). CDR3 in DNA: TGCAGTGCCAATACACGATCCTCTGGAAACACCATATATTTT. Its translation: CSANTRSSGNTIYF.

In this sample, this clonotype turned up a few times. This rearrangement joins TRBV4-1 to TRBJ1-2; D is uncertain. The length of the CDR3 is 16 residues. Between the trimmed V and J ends, which lost 2 bases and 5 bases, there was a span of 18 bases. Germline values: CDR1 MGHRA, CDR2 YSYEKL. This CDR3 reads CASSQPTRGGGYGYTF. For the CDR3, the DNA is TGCGCCAGCAGCCAACCGACGCGAGGCGGAGGATATGGCTACACCTTC.

This clonotype was detected a few times. The CDR3 protein is CASSYSRTSGLISYEQYF. The CDR3 nucleotides read TGTGCCAGCAGTTACTCGAGGACTAGCGGACTAATCTCCTACGAGCAGTACTTC. The chain employs TRBV6-2 or TRBV6-3 and TRBJ2-7; TRBD2 agrees at 10 bases. The germline V gene encodes CDR1 MNHEY and CDR2 SVGEGT. V gave up 0 bases and J gave up 0 bases; unmatched junction bases: 8. The CDR3 length is 18 residues.

This clonotype came up a few times. The chain recombines TRBV5-5 with TRBJ2-7; 9 nucleotides match TRBD2. The CDR3 spans 16 residues. Germline V gives CDR1 SGHKS, CDR2 YYEKEE (reference sequence). J was trimmed by 4 bases and V by 2 bases; bases with no gene match: 10. The CDR3 sequence is CASSFAEVSGRYEQYF. Written as DNA, the CDR3 is TGTGCCAGCAGCTTCGCCGAGGTTAGCGGGAGATACGAGCAGTACTTC.

The chain has TRBV12-3 or TRBV12-4 and TRBJ2-7, with TRBD1 matching over 10 bases. This CDR3 has 16 residues. Trimming at V came to 4 bases and at J to 1 base, leaving 7 bases not matched to a gene. The CDR3 DNA reads TGTGCCAGCAGTTCAGTTAGGACAGGGGGGTCCTACGAGCAGTACTTC. Encoded protein: CASSSVRTGGSYEQYF.

The genes are TRBV4-1 and TRBJ1-5, with 10 bases matching TRBD1. J gave up 2 bases and V 4 bases, and 14 bases lay outside the gene matches. Germline CDR1 and CDR2: MGHRA and YSYEKL. CDR3 length: 19 amino acids. The CDR3 DNA reads as TGCGCCAGCAGCCCCCCATGGGACAGGGGCCGGGATGGCAATCAGCCCCAGCATTTT. Its translation is CASSPPWDRGRDGNQPQHF.

This chain joins TRBV20-1 and TRBJ1-2; no definite D call. Germline CDR1 DFQATT, CDR2 SNEGSKA (reference sequence). This CDR3 has 12 amino acids. Trimming took 4 bases from V and 4 from J, leaving 10 bases between them. The CDR3 region has the DNA TGCAGTGCTACTCCGTTTGGCTATGGCTACACCTTC. As protein: CSATPFGYGYTF.

This clonotype was counted between two and nine times. The chain combines TRBV29-1 with TRBJ1-1, with 8 bases that match TRBD1. The CDR3 loop spans 13 amino acids. Trimming cost V 7 bases and J 6 bases; bases outside gene matches: 10. Germline CDR1 is SQVTM and CDR2 is ANQGSEA. The CDR3 here is CSAWTGTMAEAFF. CDR3 DNA sequence: TGCAGCGCTTGGACAGGGACTATGGCTGAAGCTTTCTTT.

V is TRBV7-2 and J is TRBJ1-3; D is unclear. Per the germline V gene, CDR1 is SGHTA and CDR2 is FQGNSA. The V end lost 2 bases, the J end lost 6 bases, and 11 bases lay between the germline ends. This CDR3 has 14 residues. The CDR3 coding sequence is TGTGCCAGCAGCTTACGAGGGTCTCAAAACACCATATATTTT. Translating it yields CASSLRGSQNTIYF.

This clonotype was detected ten times or more. The V call is TRBV5-6, the J call TRBJ2-7; maybe TRBD1 (6 bases). Between the trimmed V and J ends, which lost 2 bases and 5 bases, there was a span of 17 bases. CDR1 and CDR2 from the germline V gene are SGHDT and YYEEEE. The CDR3 totals 15 residues. Here the CDR3 reads CASSFSGQRLHEQYF. The CDR3 DNA is TGTGCCAGCAGCTTTTCCGGACAGAGACTTCACGAGCAGTACTTC.

The chain is built from TRBV19 and TRBJ2-1, with 9 bases lining up with TRBD2. Germline V CDR1 and CDR2: LNHDA, SQIVND (reference sequence). The junction had 8 bases not matched to a gene; V was cut back by 9 bases and J by 5 bases. This CDR3 is built from 14 residues. The chain's CDR3 is CASNLAGSNNEQFF. Here the CDR3 DNA reads TGTGCCAGCAACCTAGCGGGGTCCAACAATGAGCAGTTCTTC. The full variable domain, its missing parts supplied by reference TRBV19 and TRBJ2-1, is DGGITQSPKYLFRKEGQNVTLSCEQNLNHDAMYWYRQDPGQGLRLIYYSQIVNDFQKGDIAEGYSVSREKKESFPLTVTSAQKNPTAFYLCASNLAGSNNEQFFGPGTRLTVL.

The chain couples TRBV21-1 to TRBJ2-7; the D call TRBD1 from the table was never checked on the DNA. TRBV21-1 is a known pseudogene. The CDR3 contains 18 residues. CDR3 bases: TGTGCCAGCAGCGAAGAAGAGGGGGACAGGGCTCTCGTCTACGAGCAGTACTTC. Protein product: CASSEEEGDRALVYEQYF.

The V gene is TRBV24-1, the J gene TRBJ2-5, with 7 bases lining up with TRBD1. Germline V gene lookup returns CDR1 KGHDR and CDR2 SFDVKD. The CDR3 is made up of 15 amino acids. V gave up 6 bases and J gave up 0 bases; unmatched junction bases: 6. The CDR3 coding sequence is TGTGCCACCAGTATCCTCGGGACAGACCAAGAGACCCAGTACTTC. It codes for CATSILGTDQETQYF.

This clonotype was detected many times. This chain links TRBV7-2 with TRBJ2-5, with 13 bases fitting TRBD2. The CDR3 spans 15 residues. Germline loops: CDR1 SGHTA, CDR2 FQGNSA. Trimming took 6 bases from V and 5 from J; bases not matched to a gene: 6. The CDR3 nucleotides read TGTGCCAGCAGGAGAGGACTAGCGGGAGTTGAGACCCAGTACTTC. Translating it yields CASRRGLAGVETQYF.

This clonotype turned up a few times. This chain links TRBV4-1 with TRBJ1-1, with 8 bases fitting TRBD1. The CDR3 runs to 14 residues. The germline CDR1 and CDR2 sequences are MGHRA and YSYEKL. J gave up 6 bases and V 1 base, and 4 bases lay outside the gene matches. In nucleotides, the CDR3 is TGCGCCAGCAGCCAAGGGACAGGGTATCCTGAAGCTTTCTTT. It codes for CASSQGTGYPEAFF.

V usage is TRBV12-3 or TRBV12-4 and J usage is TRBJ2-2; no firm D call. V lost 7 bases and J lost 0, with 3 bases in between. CDR3 length: 12 residues. CDR3 protein: CASTTNTGELFF. The CDR3 coding sequence is TGTGCCAGCACTACGAACACCGGGGAGCTGTTTTTT.

This clonotype has ten or more counts. The chain uses TRBV5-1 and TRBJ1-1; D gene unclear. Germline V gene lookup returns CDR1 SGHRS and CDR2 YFSETQ. V was pared by 5 bases and J by 1 base, with 3 bases between. This CDR3 comprises 11 residues. DNA of the CDR3: TGCGCCAGCAGTAAGAACACTGAAGCTTTCTTT. Translation: CASSKNTEAFF.